These 7 T cell receptor beta chains were sequenced from one sample in a study of control samples from healthy donors and cancer patients (dated by TCRdb to 2019 to 2021). Library prep was done by the immunoSEQ multiplex PCR assay. What TCRdb holds here is the immuneACCESS table cut down to in-frame rearrangements. Part of the clones is not present; checked against another copy, under half of the missing clones reflect an unresolved V gene, and the others are unexplained. This sample comprises 150,000 to 200,000 clones, around 90% of them detected only once. In total, the top ten clones hold roughly 5.3% of the sample. The sample was blood. Every receptor here comes from a woman in her thirties in good health.

The chain couples TRBV2 to TRBJ1-2; TRBD1 agrees at 7 bases. The CDR3 covers 15 residues. Germline values: CDR1 SNHLY, CDR2 FYNNEI. V shed 6 bases, J shed 0 bases, and the junction held 7 bases outside the gene matches. The CDR3, as DNA: TGTGCCAGCAGACAGGGGACGACAGCTAACTATGGCTACACCTTC. Translating it yields CASRQGTTANYGYTF.

This sequence joins TRBV6-5 and TRBJ2-5; 10 bases align to TRBD2. The CDR3 loop spans 14 amino acids. Germline V CDR1 and CDR2: MNHEY, SVGAGI. Losses at the gene ends were 7 bases for V and 4 bases for J; bases not matched to a gene: 6. CDR3 in DNA: TGTGCCAGCACCAAACTAGCGGGGTCAGAGACCCAGTACTTC. As protein: CASTKLAGSETQYF.

This chain connects TRBV2 to TRBJ2-3, with D unresolved. V was shortened by 3 bases and J by 2 bases, with 9 bases between the two germline ends. The germline gives CDR1 SNHLY, CDR2 FYNNEI. The CDR3 totals 14 residues. Written as DNA, the CDR3 is TGTGCCAGCAGTGATTTCCTCGCCACAGATACGCAGTATTTT. Encoded protein: CASSDFLATDTQYF.

The J gene is TRBJ2-1, the V gene TRBV7-8, with D possibly being TRBD1 or TRBD2 (5 bases each). V lost 0 bases and J lost 10, with 16 bases in between. The CDR3 has 15 residues. The germline CDR1 and CDR2 sequences are SGHVS and FQNEAQ. In DNA form, the CDR3 reads TGTGCCAGCAGCTTAGCGTCGGGGCGCACCACCGAGCAGTTCTTC. It specifies CASSLASGRTTEQFF.

In nucleotides, the CDR3 is TGTGCCAGTAGTATTCCGGGGTTGACCAATGAGCAGTTCTTC. Translation: CASSIPGLTNEQFF. The chain is built from TRBV19 and TRBJ2-1, with D tentatively TRBD2 (5 bases). The CDR3 consists of 14 residues. With 3 bases removed from V and 6 bases from J, the gap between germline ends came to 12 bases. Germline V gene lookup returns CDR1 LNHDA and CDR2 SQIVND (reference sequence).

This clone is a singleton in its sample. The CDR3 here is CASSATSRGQNTGELFF. The CDR3 bases are TGTGCCAGCAGCGCTACCTCGAGGGGGCAGAACACCGGGGAGCTGTTTTTT. V is TRBV9 and J is TRBJ2-2; 7 positions agree with TRBD1. Germline lookup yields CDR1 SGDLS and CDR2 YYNGEE. Trimming took 3 bases from V and 1 from J; bases not matched to a gene: 9. The CDR3 runs 17 residues. Looking up the rest from reference TRBV9 and TRBJ2-2 gives the full variable domain: DSGVTQTPKHLITATGQRVTLRCSPRSGDLSVYWYQQSLDQGLQFLIQYYNGEERAKGNILERFSAQQFPDLHSELNLSSLELGDSALYFCASSATSRGQNTGELFFGEGSRLTVL.

The chain has TRBV9 and TRBJ1-3, with 7 bases fitting TRBD1. With V trimmed by 3 bases and J by 0 bases, 15 bases remained unmatched. This CDR3 is built from 19 residues. Germline-derived CDR1 and CDR2 are SGDLS and YYNGEE. The chain's CDR3 is CASSEGASGADLSGNTIYF. The CDR3, as DNA: TGTGCCAGCAGCGAGGGGGCCAGCGGGGCCGACCTCTCTGGAAACACCATATATTTT.